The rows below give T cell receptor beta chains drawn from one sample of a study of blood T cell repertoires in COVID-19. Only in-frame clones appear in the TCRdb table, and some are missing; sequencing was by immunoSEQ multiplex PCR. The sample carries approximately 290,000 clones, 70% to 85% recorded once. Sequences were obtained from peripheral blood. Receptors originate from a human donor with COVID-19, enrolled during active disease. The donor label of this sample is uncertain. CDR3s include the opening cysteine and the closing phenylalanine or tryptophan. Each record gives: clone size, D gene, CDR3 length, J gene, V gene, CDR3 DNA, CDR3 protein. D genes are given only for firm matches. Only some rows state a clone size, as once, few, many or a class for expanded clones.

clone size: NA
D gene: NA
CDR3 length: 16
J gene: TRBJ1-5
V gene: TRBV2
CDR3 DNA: TGTGCCAGCAGTGAAGCGAGGCAACGTAACCGACAGCCCCAGCATTTT
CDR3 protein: CASSEARQRNRQPQHF

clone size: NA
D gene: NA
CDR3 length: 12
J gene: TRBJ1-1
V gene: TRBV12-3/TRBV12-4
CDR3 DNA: TGTGCCAGCAGGTCCATGAACACTGAAGCTTTCTTT
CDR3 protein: CASRSMNTEAFF

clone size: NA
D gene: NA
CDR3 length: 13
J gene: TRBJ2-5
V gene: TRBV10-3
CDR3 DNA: TGTGCCACGGGACTCAGGGAGCAAGAGACCCAGTACTTC
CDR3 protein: CATGLREQETQYF

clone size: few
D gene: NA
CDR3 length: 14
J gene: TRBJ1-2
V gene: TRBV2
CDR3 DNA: TGTGCCAGCGTACCAGACAGAAATAACTATGGCTACACCTTC
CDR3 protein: CASVPDRNNYGYTF

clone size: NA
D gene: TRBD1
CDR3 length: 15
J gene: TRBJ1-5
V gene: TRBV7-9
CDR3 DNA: TGTGCCAGCAGCTTAGGGGACAGCCCTAATCAGCCCCAGCATTTT
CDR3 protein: CASSLGDSPNQPQHF

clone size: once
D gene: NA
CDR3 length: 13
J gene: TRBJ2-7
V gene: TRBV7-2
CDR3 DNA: TGTGCCAGCAGCTTAAGAGGGGGAAATGAGCAGTACTTC
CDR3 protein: CASSLRGGNEQYF

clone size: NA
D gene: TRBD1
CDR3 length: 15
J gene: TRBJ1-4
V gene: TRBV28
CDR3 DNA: TGTGCCAGCAGTTTATGGAGTCAGGGGGGAGAAAAACTGTTTTTT
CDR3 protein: CASSLWSQGGEKLFF

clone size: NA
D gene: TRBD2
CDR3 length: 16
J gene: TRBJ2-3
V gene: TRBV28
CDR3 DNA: TGTGCCAGCAGTCGTGAGACTAGCGGGAGGACAGATACGCAGTATTTT
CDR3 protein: CASSRETSGRTDTQYF

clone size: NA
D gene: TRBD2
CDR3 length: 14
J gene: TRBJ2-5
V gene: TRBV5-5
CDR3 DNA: TGTGCCAGCAGCTTTGGCGCGGGAGGAGAGACCCAGTACTTC
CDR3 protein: CASSFGAGGETQYF

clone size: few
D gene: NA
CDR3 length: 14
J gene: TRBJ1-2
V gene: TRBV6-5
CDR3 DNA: TGTGCCAGCAGTCCAAGGACAGATGGATATGGCTACACCTTC
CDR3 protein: CASSPRTDGYGYTF

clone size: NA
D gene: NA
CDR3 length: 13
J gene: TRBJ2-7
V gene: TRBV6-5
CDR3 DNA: TGTGCCAGCAGTTCCCAGGGTATGAGGGAGCAGTACTTC
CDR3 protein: CASSSQGMREQYF

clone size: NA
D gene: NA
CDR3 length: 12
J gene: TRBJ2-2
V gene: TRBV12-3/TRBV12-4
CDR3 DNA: TGTGCCAGCAGACAAAACACCGGGGAGCTGTTTTTT
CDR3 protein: CASRQNTGELFF

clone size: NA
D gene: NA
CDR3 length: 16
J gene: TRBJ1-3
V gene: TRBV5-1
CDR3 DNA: TGCGCCAGCAGCTTGGTATTGCAGGGCGGAGAAAACACCATATATTTT
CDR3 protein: CASSLVLQGGENTIYF

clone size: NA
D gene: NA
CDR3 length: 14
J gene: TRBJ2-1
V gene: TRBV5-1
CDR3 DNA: TGCGCCAGCAAGGTCGGGGGAGGTGGGGATGAGCAGTTCTTC
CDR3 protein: CASKVGGGGDEQFF

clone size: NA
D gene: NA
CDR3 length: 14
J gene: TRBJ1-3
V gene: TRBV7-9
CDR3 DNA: TGTGCCAGCAGCTTAGCGAGCGGTGGAAACACCATATATTTT
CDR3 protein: CASSLASGGNTIYF

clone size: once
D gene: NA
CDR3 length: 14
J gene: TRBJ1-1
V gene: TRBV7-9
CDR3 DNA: TGTGCCAGCAGCCCCTCACCGGGAAACACTGAAGCTTTCTTT
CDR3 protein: CASSPSPGNTEAFF

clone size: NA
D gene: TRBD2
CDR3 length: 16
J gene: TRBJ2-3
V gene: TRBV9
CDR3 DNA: TGTGCCAGCAGCGTAGTTGCGACTAGCGGCACAGATACGCAGTATTTT
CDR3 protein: CASSVVATSGTDTQYF

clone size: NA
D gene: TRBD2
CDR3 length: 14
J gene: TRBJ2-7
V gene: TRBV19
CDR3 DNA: TGTGCCAGTAGTTCCCAGACTAGCAGTTACGAGCAGTACTTC
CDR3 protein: CASSSQTSSYEQYF

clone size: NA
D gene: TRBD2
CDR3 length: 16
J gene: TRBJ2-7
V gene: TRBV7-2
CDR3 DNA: TGTGCCAGCAGCTTAGTGGGGGGGACTAGCGGCTACGAGCAGTACTTC
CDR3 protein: CASSLVGGTSGYEQYF

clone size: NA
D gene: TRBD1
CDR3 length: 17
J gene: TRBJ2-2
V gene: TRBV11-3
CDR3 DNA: TGTGCCAGCTCCGGGACAGGGGGATTCTTGAACACCGGGGAGCTGTTTTTT
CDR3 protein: CASSGTGGFLNTGELFF

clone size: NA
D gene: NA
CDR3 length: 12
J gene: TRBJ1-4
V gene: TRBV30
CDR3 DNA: TGTGCCTCCAGGGGTGTCAATGAAAAACTGTTTTTT
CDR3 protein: CASRGVNEKLFF

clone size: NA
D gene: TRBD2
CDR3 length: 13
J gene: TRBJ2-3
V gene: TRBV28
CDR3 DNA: TGTATTAGCGGGAGGGCCGGTACAGATACGCAGTATTTT
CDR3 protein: CISGRAGTDTQYF

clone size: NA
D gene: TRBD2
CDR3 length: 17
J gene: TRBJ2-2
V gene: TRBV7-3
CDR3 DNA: TGTGCCAGCAGCTTACGCGGGAGGGCCGATAGCGCCGGGGAGCTGTTTTTT
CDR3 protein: CASSLRGRADSAGELFF

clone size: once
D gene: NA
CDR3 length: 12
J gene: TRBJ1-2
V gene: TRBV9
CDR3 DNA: TGTGCCAGCAGCCAAGTTGGGAGGGGCTACACCTTC
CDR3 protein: CASSQVGRGYTF

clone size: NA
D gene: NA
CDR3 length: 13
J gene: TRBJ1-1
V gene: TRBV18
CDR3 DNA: TGTGCCAGCTCACCAGTGACGGGCACTGAAGCTTTCTTT
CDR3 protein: CASSPVTGTEAFF

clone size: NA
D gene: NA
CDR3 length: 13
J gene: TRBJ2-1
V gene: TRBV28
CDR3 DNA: TGTGCCAGCAGAACGGGTATGGCGAATGAGCAGTTCTTC
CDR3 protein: CASRTGMANEQFF

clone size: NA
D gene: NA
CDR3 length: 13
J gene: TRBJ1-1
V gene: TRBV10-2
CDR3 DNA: TGCGCCAGCCTCCGGGAGGTAAACACTGAAGCTTTCTTT
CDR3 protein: CASLREVNTEAFF

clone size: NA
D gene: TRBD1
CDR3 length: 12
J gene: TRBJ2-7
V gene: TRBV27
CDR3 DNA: TGTGCCAGCAGTCCCAGGGGGCACGAGCAGTACTTC
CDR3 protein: CASSPRGHEQYF

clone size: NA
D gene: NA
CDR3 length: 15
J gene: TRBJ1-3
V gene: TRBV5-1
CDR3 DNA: TGCGCCAGCAGCCTAGACGGAAACTCTGGAAACACCATATATTTT
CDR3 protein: CASSLDGNSGNTIYF

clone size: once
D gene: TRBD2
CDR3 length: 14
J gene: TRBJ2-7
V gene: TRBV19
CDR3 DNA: TGTGCCAGTAGTTCGACGGGAGGAGCCTACGAGCAGTACTTC
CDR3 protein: CASSSTGGAYEQYF

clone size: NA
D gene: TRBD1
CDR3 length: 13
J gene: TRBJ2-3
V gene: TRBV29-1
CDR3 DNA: TGCAGCGTTTGGACAGGGGCCACAGATACGCAGTATTTT
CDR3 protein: CSVWTGATDTQYF

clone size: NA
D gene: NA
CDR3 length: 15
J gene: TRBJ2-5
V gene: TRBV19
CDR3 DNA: TGTGCCACCAAAGGGAGGGGGAGTGGCAAAGAGACCCAGTACTTC
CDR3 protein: CATKGRGSGKETQYF

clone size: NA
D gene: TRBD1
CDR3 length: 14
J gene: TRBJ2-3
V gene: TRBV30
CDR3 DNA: TGTGCCTGGGACCGGGACAGGGGAACAGATACGCAGTATTTT
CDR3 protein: CAWDRDRGTDTQYF

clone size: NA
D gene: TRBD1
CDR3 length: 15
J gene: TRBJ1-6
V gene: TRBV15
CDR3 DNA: TGTGCCACCAGCAGAGATAGGGACAGTTATTCACCCCTCCACTTT
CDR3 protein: CATSRDRDSYSPLHF

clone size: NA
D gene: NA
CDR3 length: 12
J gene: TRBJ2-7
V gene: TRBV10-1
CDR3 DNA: TGCGCCAGCAGCCGCCTAGCGTCTTGTAAGTACTTC
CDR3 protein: CASSRLASCKYF

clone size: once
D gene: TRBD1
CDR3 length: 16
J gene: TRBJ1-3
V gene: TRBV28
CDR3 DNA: TGTGCCAGCAGTTACAGGGGAGCATCCTCTGGAAACACCATATATTTT
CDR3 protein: CASSYRGASSGNTIYF

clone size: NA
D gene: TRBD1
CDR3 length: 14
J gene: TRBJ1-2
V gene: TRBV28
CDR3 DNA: TGTGCCAGCAGTTGGGACAGGAGCTTCTATGGCTACACCTTC
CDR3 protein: CASSWDRSFYGYTF

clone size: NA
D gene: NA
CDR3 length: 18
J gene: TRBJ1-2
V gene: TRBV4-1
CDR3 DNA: TGCGCCAGCAGCCAAGATCAGGCGACCGCCACTTATCTCTATGGCTACACCTTC
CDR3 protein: CASSQDQATATYLYGYTF

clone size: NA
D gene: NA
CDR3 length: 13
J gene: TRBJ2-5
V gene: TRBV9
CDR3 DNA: TGTGCCAGCAGCGTAGACAGTCAAGAGACCCAGTACTTC
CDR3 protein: CASSVDSQETQYF

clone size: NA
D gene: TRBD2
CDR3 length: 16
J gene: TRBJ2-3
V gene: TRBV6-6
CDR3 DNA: TGTGCCAGCAGCCGTAGCGCGGGAGCTGTCACAGATACGCAGTATTTT
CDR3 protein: CASSRSAGAVTDTQYF

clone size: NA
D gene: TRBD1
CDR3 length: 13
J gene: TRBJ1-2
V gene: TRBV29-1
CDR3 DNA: TGCAGCGGCAAACAGGGGGCGGACTATGGCTACACCTTC
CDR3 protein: CSGKQGADYGYTF

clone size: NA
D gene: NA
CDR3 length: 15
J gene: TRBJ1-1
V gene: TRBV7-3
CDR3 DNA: TGTGCCAGCAGCTTAAGACTGGACAGTAACACTGAAGCTTTCTTT
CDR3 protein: CASSLRLDSNTEAFF

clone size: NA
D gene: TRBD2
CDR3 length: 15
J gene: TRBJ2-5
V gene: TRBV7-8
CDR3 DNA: TGTGCCAGCAGCTTAGTTGGACTAGCTGCAGAGACCCAGTACTTC
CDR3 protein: CASSLVGLAAETQYF

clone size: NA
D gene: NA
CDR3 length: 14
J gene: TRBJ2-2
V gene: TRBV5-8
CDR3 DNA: TGTGCCAGCAGCTTAGGCCAGGAGGCCGGGGAGCTGTTTTTT
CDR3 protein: CASSLGQEAGELFF

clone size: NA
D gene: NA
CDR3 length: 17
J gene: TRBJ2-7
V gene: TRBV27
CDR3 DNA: TGTGCCAGCAGTTCCGACCCTCGACAGAGTCTCTCCTACGAGCAGTACTTC
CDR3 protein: CASSSDPRQSLSYEQYF

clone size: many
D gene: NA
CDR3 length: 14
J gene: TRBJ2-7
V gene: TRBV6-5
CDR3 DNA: TGTGCCAGCAGTTTTGCGGGACAGAACTACGAGCAGTACTTC
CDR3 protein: CASSFAGQNYEQYF

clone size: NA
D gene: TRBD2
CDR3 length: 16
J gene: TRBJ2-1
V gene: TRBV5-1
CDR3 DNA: TGCGCCAGCAGCACCGGGACTAGCGGCTCCTACAATGAGCAGTTCTTC
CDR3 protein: CASSTGTSGSYNEQFF

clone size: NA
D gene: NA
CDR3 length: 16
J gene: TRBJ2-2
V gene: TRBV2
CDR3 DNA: TGTGCCAGCAGTGAAGTACAGGGCGAGGACACCGGGGAGCTGTTTTTT
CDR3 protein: CASSEVQGEDTGELFF

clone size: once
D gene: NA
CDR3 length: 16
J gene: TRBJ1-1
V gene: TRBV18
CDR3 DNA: TGTGCCAGCTCACCTACCGTGGACGGGGTGAACACTGAAGCTTTCTTT
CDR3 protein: CASSPTVDGVNTEAFF

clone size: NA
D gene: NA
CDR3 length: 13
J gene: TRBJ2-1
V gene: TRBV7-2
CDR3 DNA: TGTGCCAGCAGCCTTACAGGGTTCAATGAGCAGTTCTTC
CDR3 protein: CASSLTGFNEQFF

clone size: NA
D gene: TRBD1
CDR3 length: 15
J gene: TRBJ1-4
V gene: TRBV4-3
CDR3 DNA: TGCGCCAGCAGCGCGGCGGGACAGGGTTACGAAAAACTGTTTTTT
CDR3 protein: CASSAAGQGYEKLFF

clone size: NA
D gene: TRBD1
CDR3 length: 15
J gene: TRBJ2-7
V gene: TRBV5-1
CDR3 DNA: TGCGCCAGCAGCTCTACGGACAGGGGTACTTACGAGCAGTACTTC
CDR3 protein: CASSSTDRGTYEQYF

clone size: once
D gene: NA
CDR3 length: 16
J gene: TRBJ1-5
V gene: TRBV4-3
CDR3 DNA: TGCGCCAGCAGCCAAGATAGGCAGGGTAGCAATCAGCCCCAGCATTTT
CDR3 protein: CASSQDRQGSNQPQHF

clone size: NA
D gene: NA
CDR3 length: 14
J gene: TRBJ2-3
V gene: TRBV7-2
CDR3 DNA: TGTGCCAGCAGCTTAGAACTAGTCACAGATACGCAGTATTTT
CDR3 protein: CASSLELVTDTQYF

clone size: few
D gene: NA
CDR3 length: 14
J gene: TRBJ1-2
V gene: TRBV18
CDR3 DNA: TGTGCCAGCTCACCAGACAGGCGGGGGTATGGCTACACCTTC
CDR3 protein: CASSPDRRGYGYTF

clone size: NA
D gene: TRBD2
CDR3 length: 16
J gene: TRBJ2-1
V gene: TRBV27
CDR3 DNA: TGTGCCAGCAGGGAGGGGGTAGCGGGGATCTACAATGAGCAGTTCTTC
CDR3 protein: CASREGVAGIYNEQFF

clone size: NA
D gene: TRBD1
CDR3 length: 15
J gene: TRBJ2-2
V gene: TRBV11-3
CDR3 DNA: TGTGCCAGCAGCTCGGGGACAGGGGTTGCCGGGGAGCTGTTTTTT
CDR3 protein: CASSSGTGVAGELFF

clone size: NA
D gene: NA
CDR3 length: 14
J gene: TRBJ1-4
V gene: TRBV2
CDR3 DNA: TGTGCCAGCAGTGGCAGGGCCTTGTATGAAAAACTGTTTTTT
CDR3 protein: CASSGRALYEKLFF

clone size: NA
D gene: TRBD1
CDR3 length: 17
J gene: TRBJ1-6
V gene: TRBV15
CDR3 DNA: TGTGCCACCAGCAGAGACCATCGGGACAGGGGATATTCACCCCTCCACTTT
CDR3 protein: CATSRDHRDRGYSPLHF

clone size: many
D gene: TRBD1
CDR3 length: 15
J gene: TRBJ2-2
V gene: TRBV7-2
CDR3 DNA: TGTGCCAGCAGCTCCAAGACAGGGGACGGCGGGGAGCTGTTTTTT
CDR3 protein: CASSSKTGDGGELFF